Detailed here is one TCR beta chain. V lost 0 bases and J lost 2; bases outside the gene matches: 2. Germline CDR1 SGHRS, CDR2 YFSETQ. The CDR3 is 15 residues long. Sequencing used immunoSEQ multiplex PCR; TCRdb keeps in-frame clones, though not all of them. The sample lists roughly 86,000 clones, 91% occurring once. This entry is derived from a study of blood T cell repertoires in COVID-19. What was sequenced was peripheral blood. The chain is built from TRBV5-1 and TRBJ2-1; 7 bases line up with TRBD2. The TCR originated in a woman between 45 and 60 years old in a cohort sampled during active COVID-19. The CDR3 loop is CASSLGEGTYNEQFF. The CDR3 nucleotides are TGCGCCAGCAGCTTGGGGGAGGGAACCTACAATGAGCAGTTCTTC. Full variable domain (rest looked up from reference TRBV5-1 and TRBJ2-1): KAGVTQTPRYLIKTRGQQVTLSCSPISGHRSVSWYQQTPGQGLQFLFEYFSETQRNKGNFPGRFSGRQFSNSRSEMNVSTLELGDSALYLCASSLGEGTYNEQFFGPGTRLTVL.